Listed below are T cell receptor beta chains from one sample, sequenced in a study of beta chain features in type 1 diabetes. The protocol was immunoSEQ multiplex PCR, while the TCRdb copy is restricted to in-frame clones and leaves out a portion. The sample includes about half a million clones, about 29% of them seen just once. Source material: naive CD4+ T cells from blood. The receptors were gathered from a man between 18 and 35 years old in good health. Each CDR3 is given with its conserved first and last residue. D genes are given only for firm matches.

TRBV5-1	NA	CASSRGSTNEQFF
TRBV10-2	NA	CASSGSFTGELFF
TRBV4-2	TRBD2	CASSQRGAGGRTGELFF
TRBV27	TRBD1	CASRKGQGSSYEQYF
TRBV9	NA	CASSVGAGSGANVLTF
TRBV5-1	NA	CASSLALANTGELFF
TRBV30	NA	CAWAPSGGEQYF
TRBV6-5	TRBD2	CASMVAGGPHNEQFF
TRBV14	TRBD2	CASSQDLAGHDNEQFF
TRBV25-1	TRBD1	CASSEPGQGGYEQYF
TRBV13	NA	CASSSVVHEQYF
TRBV7-9	NA	CASRSSSGGETQYF
TRBV30	NA	CACRKGTEAFF
TRBV6-6	NA	CASSSSAPGETQYF